This entry is about one TCR beta chain. What it binds is not known. This entry is derived from a study of T cells in narcolepsy. Broader study findings: Autoreactive clonotypes reportedly recurred in blood of same and different patients, not controls.

Germline V gene sequence: CDR1 SGHAT, CDR2 FQNNGV. With 3 bases removed from V and 6 bases from J, the gap between germline ends came to 8 bases. CDR3 length equals 12 residues. Sequencing was performed with immunoSEQ multiplex PCR; in TCRdb, only in-frame clones are kept and a portion is missing. The sample includes 10,000 or so clones, 65% to 80% of them seen just once. The genes are TRBV11-2 and TRBJ1-1; D not resolved. Sequenced material: CD45RA- memory CD8+ T cells from PBMCs. This TCR was recovered from a human donor with narcolepsy. CDR3 DNA sequence: TGTGCCAGCAGCTTTAACAGAGCTGAAGCTTTCTTT. It codes for CASSFNRAEAFF.